The clone carrying this T cell receptor (beta chain) showed up just a few times. The data stem from a study of blood T cell repertoires in COVID-19. Study details: Both acute and convalescent COVID-19 samples were obtained from the United States, Italy and Spain. PBMCs, B-cell-depleted T cells, or T cells were the source of the cDNA or gDNA that made up the material.

While infection was still active, Seattle patients were enrolled and then followed longitudinally. There are 17 residues in the CDR3. V lost 1 base to trimming and J lost 4 bases, with 17 bases between them. Germline V CDR1 and CDR2: LGHDT, YNNKEL (reference sequence). Per the original data handling: The assay estimated nucleated cells by amplifying reference gene primers. Clones were read by immunoSEQ multiplex PCR, and TCRdb kept only the in-frame ones, dropping some. V, J and clone size reflect that table, while D and trimming were determined from the DNA. The table lists around 170,000 clones, approximately 78% of them singletons.

The sample consisted of peripheral blood. The genes are TRBV3-1 (or the pseudogene TRBV3-2) and TRBJ2-1; possible D gene TRBD2, 6 bases. This TCR was recovered from a woman aged 80 or over with COVID-19, enrolled during active disease. The CDR3 loop is CASSQVGGARVYNEQFF. As DNA, the CDR3 is TGTGCCAGCAGCCAAGTAGGAGGGGCCAGGGTATACAATGAGCAGTTCTTC.